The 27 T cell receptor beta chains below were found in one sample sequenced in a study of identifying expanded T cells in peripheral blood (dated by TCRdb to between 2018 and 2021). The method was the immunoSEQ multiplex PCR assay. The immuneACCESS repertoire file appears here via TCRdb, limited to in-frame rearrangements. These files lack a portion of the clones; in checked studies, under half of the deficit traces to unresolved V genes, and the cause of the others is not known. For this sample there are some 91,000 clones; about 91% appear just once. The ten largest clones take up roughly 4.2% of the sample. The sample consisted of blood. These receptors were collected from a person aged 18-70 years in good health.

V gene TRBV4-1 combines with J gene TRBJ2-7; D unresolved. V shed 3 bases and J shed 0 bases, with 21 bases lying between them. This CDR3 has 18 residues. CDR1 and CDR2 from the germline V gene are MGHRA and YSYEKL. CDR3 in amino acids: CASSQGPVSETGSYEQYF. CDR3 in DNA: TGCGCCAGCAGCCAGGGTCCCGTGAGCGAGACGGGCTCCTACGAGCAGTACTTC.

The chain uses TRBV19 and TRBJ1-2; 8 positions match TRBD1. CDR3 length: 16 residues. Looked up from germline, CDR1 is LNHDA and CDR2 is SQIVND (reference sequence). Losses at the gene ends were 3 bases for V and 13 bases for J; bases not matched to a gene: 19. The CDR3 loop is CASSMIVGTGGEAATF. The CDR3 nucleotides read TGTGCCAGTAGTATGATTGTTGGAACAGGGGGTGAAGCGGCCACCTTC.

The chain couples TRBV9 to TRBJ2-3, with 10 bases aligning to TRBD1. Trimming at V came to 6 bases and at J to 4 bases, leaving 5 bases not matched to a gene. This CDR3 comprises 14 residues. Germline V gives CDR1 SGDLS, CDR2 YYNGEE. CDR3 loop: CASTRQGAPDTQYF. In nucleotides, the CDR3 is TGTGCCAGCACCCGACAGGGGGCCCCAGATACGCAGTATTTT. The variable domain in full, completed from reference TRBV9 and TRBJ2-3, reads DSGVTQTPKHLITATGQRVTLRCSPRSGDLSVYWYQQSLDQGLQFLIQYYNGEERAKGNILERFSAQQFPDLHSELNLSSLELGDSALYFCASTRQGAPDTQYFGPGTRLTVL.

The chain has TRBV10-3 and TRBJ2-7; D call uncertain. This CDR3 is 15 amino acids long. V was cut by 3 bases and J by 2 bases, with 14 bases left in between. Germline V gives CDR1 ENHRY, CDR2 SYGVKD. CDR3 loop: CAISDPKQSTYEQYF. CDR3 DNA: TGTGCCATCAGTGACCCTAAACAGTCAACCTACGAGCAGTACTTC.

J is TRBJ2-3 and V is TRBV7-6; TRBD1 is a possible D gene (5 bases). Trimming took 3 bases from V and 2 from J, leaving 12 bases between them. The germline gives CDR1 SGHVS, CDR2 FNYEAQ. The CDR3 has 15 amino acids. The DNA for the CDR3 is TGTGCCAGCAGCTTGACAGAGATCCTCACAGATACGCAGTATTTT. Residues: CASSLTEILTDTQYF.

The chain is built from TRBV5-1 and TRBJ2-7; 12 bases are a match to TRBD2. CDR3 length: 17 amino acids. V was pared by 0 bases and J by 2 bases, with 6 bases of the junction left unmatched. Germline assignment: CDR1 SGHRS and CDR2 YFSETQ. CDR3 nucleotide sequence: TGCGCCAGCAGCTTGGTCCTAGCGGGGGGGGTCGCCTACGAGCAGTACTTC. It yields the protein CASSLVLAGGVAYEQYF.

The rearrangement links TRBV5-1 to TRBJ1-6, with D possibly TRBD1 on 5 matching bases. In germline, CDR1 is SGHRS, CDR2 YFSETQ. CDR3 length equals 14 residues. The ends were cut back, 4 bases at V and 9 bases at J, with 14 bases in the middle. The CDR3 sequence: CASSPGHVGSPLHF. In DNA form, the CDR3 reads TGCGCCAGCAGCCCAGGACACGTCGGTTCACCCCTCCACTTT.

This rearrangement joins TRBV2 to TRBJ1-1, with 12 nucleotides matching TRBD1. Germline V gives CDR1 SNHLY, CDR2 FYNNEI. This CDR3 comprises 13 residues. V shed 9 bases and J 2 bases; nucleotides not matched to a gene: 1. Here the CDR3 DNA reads TGTGCCAGGGGGACAGGGGGCAACACTGAAGCTTTCTTT. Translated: CARGTGGNTEAFF.

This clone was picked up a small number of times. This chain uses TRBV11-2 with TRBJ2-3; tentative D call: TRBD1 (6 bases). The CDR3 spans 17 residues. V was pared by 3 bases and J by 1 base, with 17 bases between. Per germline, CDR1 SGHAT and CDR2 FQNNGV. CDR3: CASSFARKGEGTDTQYF. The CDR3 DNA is TGTGCCAGCAGCTTTGCTAGGAAGGGGGAAGGCACAGATACGCAGTATTTT. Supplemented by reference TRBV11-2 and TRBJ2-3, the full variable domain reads EAGVAQSPRYKIIEKRQSVAFWCNPISGHATLYWYQQILGQGPKLLIQFQNNGVVDDSQLPKDRFSAERLKGVDSTLKIQPAKLEDSAVYLCASSFARKGEGTDTQYFGPGTRLTVL.

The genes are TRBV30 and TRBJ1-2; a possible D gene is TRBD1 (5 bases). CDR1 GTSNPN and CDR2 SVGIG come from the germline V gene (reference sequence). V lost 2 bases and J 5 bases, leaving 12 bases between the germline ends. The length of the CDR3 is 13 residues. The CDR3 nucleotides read TGTGCCTGGAGTCCGGGACCTCTGTATGGCTACACCTTC. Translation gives CAWSPGPLYGYTF.

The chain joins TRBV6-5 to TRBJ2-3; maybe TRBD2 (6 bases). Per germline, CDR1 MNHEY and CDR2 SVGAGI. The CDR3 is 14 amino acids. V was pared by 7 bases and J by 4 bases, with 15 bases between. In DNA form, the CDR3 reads TGTGCCAGCACCCGGACTACCACATCAGATACGCAGTATTTT. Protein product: CASTRTTTSDTQYF.

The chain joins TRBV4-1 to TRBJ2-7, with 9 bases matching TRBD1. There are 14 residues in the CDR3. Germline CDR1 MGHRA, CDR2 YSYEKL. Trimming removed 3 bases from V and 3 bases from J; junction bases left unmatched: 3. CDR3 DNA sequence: TGCGCCAGCAGCCAGACAGGGGGGAGCTACGAGCAGTACTTC. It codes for CASSQTGGSYEQYF.

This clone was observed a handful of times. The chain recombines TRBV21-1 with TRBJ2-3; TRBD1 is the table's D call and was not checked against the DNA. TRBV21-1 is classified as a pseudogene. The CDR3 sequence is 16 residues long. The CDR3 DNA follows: TGTGCCAGCAGCAAAGAAGACAGCGTCGGGCCAGATACGCAGTATTTT. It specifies CASSKEDSVGPDTQYF.

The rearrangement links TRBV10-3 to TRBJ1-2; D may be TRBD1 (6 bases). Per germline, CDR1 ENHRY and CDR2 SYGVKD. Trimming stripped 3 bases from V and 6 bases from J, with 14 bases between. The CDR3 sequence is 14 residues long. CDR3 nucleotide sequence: TGTGCCATCAGTGATTCGAAGACAGGAGATGGCTACACCTTC. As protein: CAISDSKTGDGYTF.

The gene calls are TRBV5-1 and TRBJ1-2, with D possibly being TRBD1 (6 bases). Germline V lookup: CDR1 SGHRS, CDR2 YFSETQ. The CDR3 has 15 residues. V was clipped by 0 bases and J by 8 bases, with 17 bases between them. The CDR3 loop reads CASSLEFGTREGYTF. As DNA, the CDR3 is TGCGCCAGCAGCTTGGAATTCGGGACACGGGAAGGCTACACCTTC.

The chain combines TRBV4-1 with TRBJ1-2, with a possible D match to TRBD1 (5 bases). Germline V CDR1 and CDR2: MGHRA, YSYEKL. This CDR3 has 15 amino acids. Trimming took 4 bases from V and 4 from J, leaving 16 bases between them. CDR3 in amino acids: CASSPQVGYPYGYTF. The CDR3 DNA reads TGCGCCAGCAGCCCACAGGTGGGATATCCCTATGGCTACACCTTC.

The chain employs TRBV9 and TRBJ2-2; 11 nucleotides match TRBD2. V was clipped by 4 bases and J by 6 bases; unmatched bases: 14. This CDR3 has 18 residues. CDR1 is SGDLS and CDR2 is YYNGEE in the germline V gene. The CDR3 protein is CASSPSRGGSGRAGELFF. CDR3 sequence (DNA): TGTGCCAGCAGCCCCTCACGGGGGGGTAGCGGGAGGGCCGGGGAGCTGTTTTTT.

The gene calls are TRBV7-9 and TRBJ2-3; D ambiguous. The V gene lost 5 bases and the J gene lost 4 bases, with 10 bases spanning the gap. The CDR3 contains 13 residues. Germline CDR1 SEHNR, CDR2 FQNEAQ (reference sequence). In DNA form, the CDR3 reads TGTGCCAGCAGCCCCAAGGGCCCAGATACGCAGTATTTT. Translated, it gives CASSPKGPDTQYF.

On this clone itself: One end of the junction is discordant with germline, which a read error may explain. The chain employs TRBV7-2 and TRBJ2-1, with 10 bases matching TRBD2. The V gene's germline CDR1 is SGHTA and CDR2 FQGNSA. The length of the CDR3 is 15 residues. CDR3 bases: TGTGCCAGCAGTTTAGCGGGAGGTCGATACAATGAGCAGTTCTTC. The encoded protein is CASSLAGGRYNEQFF.

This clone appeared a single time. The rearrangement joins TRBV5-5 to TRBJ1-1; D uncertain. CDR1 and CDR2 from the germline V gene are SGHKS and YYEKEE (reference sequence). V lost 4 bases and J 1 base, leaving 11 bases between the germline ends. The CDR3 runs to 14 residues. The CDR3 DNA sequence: TGTGCCAGCAGCCTAAGGGATTCGAACACTGAAGCTTTCTTT. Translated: CASSLRDSNTEAFF.

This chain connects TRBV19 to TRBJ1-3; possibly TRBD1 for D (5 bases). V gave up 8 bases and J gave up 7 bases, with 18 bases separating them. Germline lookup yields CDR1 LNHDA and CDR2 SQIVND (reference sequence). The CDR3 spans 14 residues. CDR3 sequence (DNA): TGTGCCAGTGGGGTCGGTTCTTGGGGCAACACCATATATTTT. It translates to CASGVGSWGNTIYF.

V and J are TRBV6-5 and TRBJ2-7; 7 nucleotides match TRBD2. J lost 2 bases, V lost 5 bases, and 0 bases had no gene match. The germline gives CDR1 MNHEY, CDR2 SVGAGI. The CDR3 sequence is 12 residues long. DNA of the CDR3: TGTGCCAGCAGTACTAGCGCCTACGAGCAGTACTTC. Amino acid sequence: CASSTSAYEQYF.

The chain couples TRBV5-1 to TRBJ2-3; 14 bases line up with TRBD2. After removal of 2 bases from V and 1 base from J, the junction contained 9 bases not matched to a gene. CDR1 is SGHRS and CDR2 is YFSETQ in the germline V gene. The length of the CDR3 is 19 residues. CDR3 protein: CASSFILGLAGGGTDTQYF. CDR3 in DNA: TGCGCCAGCAGCTTCATACTCGGACTAGCGGGGGGCGGCACAGATACGCAGTATTTT.

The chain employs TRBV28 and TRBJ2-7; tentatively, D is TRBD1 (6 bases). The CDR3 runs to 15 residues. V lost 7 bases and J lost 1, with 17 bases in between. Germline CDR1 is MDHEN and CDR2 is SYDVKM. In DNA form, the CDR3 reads TGTGCCAGCACCCCCCGGAGACAGGATTCCTACGAGCAGTACTTC. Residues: CASTPRRQDSYEQYF.

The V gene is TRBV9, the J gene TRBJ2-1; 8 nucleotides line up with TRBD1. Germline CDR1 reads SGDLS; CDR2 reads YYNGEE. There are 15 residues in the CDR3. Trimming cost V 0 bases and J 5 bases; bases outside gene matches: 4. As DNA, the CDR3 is TGTGCCAGCAGCGTAGTAGGGACAGGACACAATGAGCAGTTCTTC. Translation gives CASSVVGTGHNEQFF.

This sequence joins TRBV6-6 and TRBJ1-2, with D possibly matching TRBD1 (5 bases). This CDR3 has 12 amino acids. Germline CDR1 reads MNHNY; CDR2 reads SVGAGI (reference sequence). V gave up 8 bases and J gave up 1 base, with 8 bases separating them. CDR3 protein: CASGRGNYGYTF. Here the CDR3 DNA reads TGTGCCAGCGGTAGGGGTAACTATGGCTACACCTTC.

In DNA form, the CDR3 reads TGTGCCAGCAGCTCTCGGACAGAGAACACCGGGGAGCTGTTTTTT. Residues: CASSSRTENTGELFF. The genes are TRBV7-9 and TRBJ2-2, with D maybe TRBD1 (6 bases). The V end lost 4 bases, the J end lost 1 base, and 10 bases lay between the germline ends. The CDR3 is made up of 15 amino acids. The V gene's germline CDR1 is SEHNR and CDR2 FQNEAQ (reference sequence).